The present TCR beta chain was sequenced within a study of T-cell memory formation after mild COVID-19. Broader study findings: Day 15 to 85 contracting clones showed balanced CD4/CD8; day 15 to 37 expanders favored CD4+. Unconfirmed was the SARS-CoV-2 specificity of second-wave clones that peaked on day 37. Pre-infection memory showed some responding clones, and this suggested that cross-reactive memory joined. Clones which contracted sat mainly in CM and EM if CD4+, and in EMRA if CD8+.

The V gene's germline CDR1 is KGHDR and CDR2 SFDVKD. V lost 1 base and J lost 5, with 14 bases in between. This CDR3 is built from 16 residues. TCRdb analysed the 5' RACE reads with MiXCR anew, one entry per CDR3 protein. Among about 130,000 distinct CDR3 sequences listed, about a sixth were seen once. The table lists this clonotype with many counts. Its antigen is unknown. Sequences were obtained from PBMCs or a T cell subset sorted from them (not recorded which). The clonotype comes from an adult woman who had mild COVID-19 (a few samples of this study predate the infection). Cell type and time point are not known. The chain is built from TRBV24-1 and TRBJ2-1, with a tentative D call TRBD2 (6 bases). CDR3 sequence: CATSDLGSGRNNEQFF. The CDR3 DNA is TGTGCCACCAGTGATTTAGGCAGTGGGAGGAACAATGAGCAGTTCTTC.